This T cell receptor (beta chain) derives from a study of resident and recirculating memory T cells in vitiligo listed by TCRdb under 2018. Describing the broader study: The study took epidermis from shave biopsies of two lesional and two nonlesional sites, plus PBMCs, from each of a few stable vitiligo patients for TCR beta sequencing. Without cell sorting, samples were homogenized immediately before genomic DNA was extracted using the Qiagen DNeasy Blood & Tissue Kit. The goal of the human TCR beta sequencing was to check whether lesional vitiligo skin contained specific clones that differed from the clones found in nonlesional skin and blood.

Cut back by 7 bases and 3 bases, the V and J ends lie 18 bases apart. The CDR3 covers 16 residues, taking in both the cysteine and the phenylalanine. The read is trimmed to its CDR3 DNA, 48 bases read in frame from base 1. Reading the germline V gene gives CDR1 SGHVS and CDR2 FQNEAQ. The immunoSEQ hsTCRB kit was used to amplify TCR beta chains from genomic DNA. The immunoSEQ service sequenced the TCR beta libraries on an Illumina MiSeq instrument. The source study handled its data this way. Repertoire data were analyzed with the immunoSEQ Analyzer. In its TCRdb copy, this immuneACCESS table keeps in-frame sequences only and misses some clones. Where compared with another copy, unresolved V genes explain less than half of these, and the others have no known cause. V and J calls and clone size come straight from that table; D and trimming were deduced from the DNA. Here the sample has 75,000 to 95,000 clones; roughly 94% occur a single time. Together, the top ten hold about 5% of the sample.

A patient's vitiligo counted as stable when the lesions had not changed at all during the previous 6 months. Stable patients also had to lack confetti depigmentation, a clinical sign of active vitiligo. Patients who had been treated within the previous three months were excluded. PBMCs were isolated from heparinized blood by Ficoll density gradient centrifugation and were subsequently flash-frozen. Here is what the overall study found, with its caveats: Working out how much the T cell clones identified in the vitiligo lesions and the human Trm versus Tcm pools each contribute will require future mechanistic studies. By overlap and correlation analysis, no significant repertoire overlap was shown between biopsies, even within a single patient, except for each lesion compared with itself. TCR sequences were not conserved across biopsy sites or patients, suggesting that different T cell clones infiltrate different lesions, described as private specificity. No unique dominant TCR clone was detected, and clonality varied among vitiligo lesions.

Details on this clone: Its antigen is unknown. Base quality data are lacking; no much larger clone is found one base away.

In this chain, TRBV7-8 is recombined with TRBJ2-2, with TRBD2 as a weak D call on 6 bases. This TCR derives from a male donor with vitiligo. Sequencing was done on a sample of blood. Read as DNA, the sequence is TGTGCCAGCACCCACCCCGGGGGACGGTACACCGGGGAGCTGTTTTTT. Its product reads: CASTHPGGRYTGELFF.